The T cell receptor beta chain under discussion was sequenced for a study of blood T cell repertoires in COVID-19. Study in general: Samples taken during acute and convalescent COVID-19 were collected in the United States, Italy and Spain. PBMCs, B-cell-depleted T cells, or T cells provided the cDNA or gDNA that made up the material.

The germline V gene has CDR1 KGHSH and CDR2 LQKENI. J gave up 0 bases and V 1 base, and 3 bases lay outside the gene matches. The CDR3 is 17 residues long. How the authors handled the data: Cell counts per sample came from amplifying reference gene primers. Produced via immunoSEQ multiplex PCR; TCRdb's table is partial and in-frame only. V and J calls plus clone size are reproduced from that table; the DNA served to infer D and trimming. The table shows approximately 350,000 clones, with about 93% occurring only once. V and J are TRBV18 and TRBJ2-4; TRBD1 aligns across 10 bases. Material for sequencing was peripheral blood. The receptor comes from a woman aged 18 to 35 who had recovered from COVID-19. In DNA, the CDR3 is TGTGCCAGCTCACCACGAGACAGGGGGCTAGCCAAAAACATTCAGTACTTC. This translates into CASSPRDRGLAKNIQYF.